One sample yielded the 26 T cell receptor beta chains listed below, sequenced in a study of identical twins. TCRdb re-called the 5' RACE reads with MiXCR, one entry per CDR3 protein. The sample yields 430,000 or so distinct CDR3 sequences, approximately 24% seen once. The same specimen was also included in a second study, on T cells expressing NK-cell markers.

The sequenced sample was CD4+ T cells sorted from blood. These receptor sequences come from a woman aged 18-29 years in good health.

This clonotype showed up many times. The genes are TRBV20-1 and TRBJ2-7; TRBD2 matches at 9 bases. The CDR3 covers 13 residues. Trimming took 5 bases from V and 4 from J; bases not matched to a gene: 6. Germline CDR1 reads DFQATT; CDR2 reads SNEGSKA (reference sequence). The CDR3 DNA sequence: TGCAGTGCTTCGGGACTAGCCGAATACGAGCAGTACTTC. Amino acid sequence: CSASGLAEYEQYF.

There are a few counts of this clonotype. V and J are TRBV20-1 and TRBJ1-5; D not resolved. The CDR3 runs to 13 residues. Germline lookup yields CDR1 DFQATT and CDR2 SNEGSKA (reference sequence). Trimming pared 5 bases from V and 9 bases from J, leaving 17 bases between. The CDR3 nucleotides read TGCAGTGCTCAGGACCGGGTGGAAGGGCCCCAGCATTTT. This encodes CSAQDRVEGPQHF.

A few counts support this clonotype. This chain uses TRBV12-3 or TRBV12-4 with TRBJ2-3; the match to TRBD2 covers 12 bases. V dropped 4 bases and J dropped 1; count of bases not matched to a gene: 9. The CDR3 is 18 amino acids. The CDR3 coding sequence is TGTGCCAGCAGTTCTCGCCTAGCGGGAGGGGCTCGCACAGATACGCAGTATTTT. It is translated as CASSSRLAGGARTDTQYF.

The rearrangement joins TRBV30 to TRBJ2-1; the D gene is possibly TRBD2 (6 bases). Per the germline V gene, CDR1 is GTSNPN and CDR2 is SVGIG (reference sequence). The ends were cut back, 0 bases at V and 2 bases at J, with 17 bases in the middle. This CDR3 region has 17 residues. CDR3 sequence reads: CAWSVPILREPYNEQFF. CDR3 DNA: TGTGCCTGGAGTGTACCCATCCTCCGGGAGCCCTACAATGAGCAGTTCTTC.

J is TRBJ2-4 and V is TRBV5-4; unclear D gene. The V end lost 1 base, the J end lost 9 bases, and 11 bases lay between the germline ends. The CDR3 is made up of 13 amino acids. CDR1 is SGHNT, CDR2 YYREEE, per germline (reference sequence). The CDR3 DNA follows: TGTGCCAGCAGCTTGCCCGGTGGGCGCATTCAGTACTTC. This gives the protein CASSLPGGRIQYF.

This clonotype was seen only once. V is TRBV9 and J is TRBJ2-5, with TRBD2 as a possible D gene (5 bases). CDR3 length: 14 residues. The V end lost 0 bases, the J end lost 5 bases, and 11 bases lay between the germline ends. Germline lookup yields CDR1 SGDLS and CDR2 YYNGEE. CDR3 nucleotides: TGTGCCAGCAGCGTAGACTCGGGGTTGGAGACCCAGTACTTC. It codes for CASSVDSGLETQYF.

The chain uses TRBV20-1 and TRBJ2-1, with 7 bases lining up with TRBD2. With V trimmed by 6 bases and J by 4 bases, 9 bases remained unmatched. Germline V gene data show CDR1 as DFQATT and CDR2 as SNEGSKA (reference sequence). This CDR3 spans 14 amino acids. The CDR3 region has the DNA TGCAGTGCCCAACGGCTAGCGGTTTACAATGAGCAGTTCTTC. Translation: CSAQRLAVYNEQFF.

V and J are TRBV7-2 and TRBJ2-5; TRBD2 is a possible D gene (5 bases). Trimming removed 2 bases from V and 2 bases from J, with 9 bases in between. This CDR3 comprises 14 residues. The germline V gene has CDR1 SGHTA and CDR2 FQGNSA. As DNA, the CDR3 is TGTGCCAGCAGCTTAACTAGGAGTCAAGAGACCCAGTACTTC. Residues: CASSLTRSQETQYF.

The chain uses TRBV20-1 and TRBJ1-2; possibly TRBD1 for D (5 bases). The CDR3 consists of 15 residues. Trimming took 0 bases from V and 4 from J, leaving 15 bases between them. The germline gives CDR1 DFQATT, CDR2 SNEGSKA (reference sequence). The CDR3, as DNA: TGCAGTGCTAGAGATAGTTCGGGGCAGCCCTATGGCTACACCTTC. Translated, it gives CSARDSSGQPYGYTF.

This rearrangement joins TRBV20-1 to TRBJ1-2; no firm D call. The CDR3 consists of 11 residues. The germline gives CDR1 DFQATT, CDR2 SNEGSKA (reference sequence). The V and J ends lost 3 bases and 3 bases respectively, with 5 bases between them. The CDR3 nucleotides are TGCAGTGCTAGGAACCACTATGGCTACACCTTC. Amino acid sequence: CSARNHYGYTF.

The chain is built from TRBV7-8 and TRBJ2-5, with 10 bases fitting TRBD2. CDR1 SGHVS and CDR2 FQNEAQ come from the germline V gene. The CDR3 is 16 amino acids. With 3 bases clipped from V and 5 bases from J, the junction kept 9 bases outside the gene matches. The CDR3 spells CASSFSASGSRETQYF. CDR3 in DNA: TGTGCCAGCAGCTTCTCTGCTAGCGGGAGTAGGGAGACCCAGTACTTC.

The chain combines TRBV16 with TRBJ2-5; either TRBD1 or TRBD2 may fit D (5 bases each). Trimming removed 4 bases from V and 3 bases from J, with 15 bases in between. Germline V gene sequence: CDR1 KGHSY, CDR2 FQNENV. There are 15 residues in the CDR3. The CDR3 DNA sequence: TGTGCCAGCAGCCCTAGCCGGGACGGAGAAGAGACCCAGTACTTC. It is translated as CASSPSRDGEETQYF.

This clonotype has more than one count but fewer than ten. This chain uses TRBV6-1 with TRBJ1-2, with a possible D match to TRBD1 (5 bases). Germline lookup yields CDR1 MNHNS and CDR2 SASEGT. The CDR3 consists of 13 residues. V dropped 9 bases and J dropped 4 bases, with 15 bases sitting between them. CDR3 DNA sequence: TGTGCCAGTTCACAGGCCCCCGGCTATGGCTACACCTTC. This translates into CASSQAPGYGYTF.

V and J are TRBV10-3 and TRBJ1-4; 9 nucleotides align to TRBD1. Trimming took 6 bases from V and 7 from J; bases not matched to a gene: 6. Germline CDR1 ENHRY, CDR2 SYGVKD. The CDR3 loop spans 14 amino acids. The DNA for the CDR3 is TGTGCCATCAGAGCTCCGGGACAGGGTGAAAAACTGTTTTTT. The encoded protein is CAIRAPGQGEKLFF.

In DNA form, the CDR3 reads TGCAGTGTTCCCCCCCTCACAGATACGCAGTATTTT. Translating gives CSVPPLTDTQYF. The genes are TRBV20-1 and TRBJ2-3; D unclear. V gave up 7 bases and J gave up 2 bases, with 10 bases separating them. This CDR3 comprises 12 residues. Germline CDR1 DFQATT, CDR2 SNEGSKA (reference sequence).

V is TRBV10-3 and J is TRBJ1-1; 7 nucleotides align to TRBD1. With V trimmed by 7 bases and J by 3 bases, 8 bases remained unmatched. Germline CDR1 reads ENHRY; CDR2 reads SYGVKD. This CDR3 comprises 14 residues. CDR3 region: CAITMTGLHTEAFF. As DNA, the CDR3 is TGTGCCATCACCATGACAGGGCTACACACTGAAGCTTTCTTT.

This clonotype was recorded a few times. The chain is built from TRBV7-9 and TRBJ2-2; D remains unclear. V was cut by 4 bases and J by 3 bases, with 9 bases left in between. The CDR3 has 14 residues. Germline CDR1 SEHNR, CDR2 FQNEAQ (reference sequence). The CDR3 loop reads CASSSSRYTGELFF. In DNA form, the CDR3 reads TGTGCCAGCAGCTCCAGTCGGTACACCGGGGAGCTGTTTTTT.

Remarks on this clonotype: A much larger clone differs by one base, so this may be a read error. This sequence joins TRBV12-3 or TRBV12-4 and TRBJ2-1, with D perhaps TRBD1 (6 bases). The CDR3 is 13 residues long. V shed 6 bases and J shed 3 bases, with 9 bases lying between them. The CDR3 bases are TGTGCCAGCAGATTGACAGGCTACAATGAGCAGTTCTTC. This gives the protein CASRLTGYNEQFF.

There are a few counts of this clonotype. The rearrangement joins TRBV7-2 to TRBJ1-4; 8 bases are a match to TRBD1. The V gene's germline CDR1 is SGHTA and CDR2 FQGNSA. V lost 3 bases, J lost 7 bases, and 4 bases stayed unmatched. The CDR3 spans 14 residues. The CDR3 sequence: CASSLWTGIEKLFF. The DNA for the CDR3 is TGTGCCAGCAGCTTGTGGACAGGGATTGAAAAACTGTTTTTT.

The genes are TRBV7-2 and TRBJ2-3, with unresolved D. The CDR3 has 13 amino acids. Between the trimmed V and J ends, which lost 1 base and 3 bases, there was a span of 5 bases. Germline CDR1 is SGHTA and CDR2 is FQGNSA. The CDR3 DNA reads TGTGCCAGCAGCTTAGATTGGACAGATACGCAGTATTTT. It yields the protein CASSLDWTDTQYF.

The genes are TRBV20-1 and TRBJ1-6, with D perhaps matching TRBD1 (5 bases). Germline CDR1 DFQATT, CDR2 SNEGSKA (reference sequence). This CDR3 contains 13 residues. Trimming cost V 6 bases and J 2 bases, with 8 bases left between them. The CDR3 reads CSAQGPYNSPLHF. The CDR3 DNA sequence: TGCAGTGCCCAGGGCCCCTATAATTCACCCCTCCACTTT.

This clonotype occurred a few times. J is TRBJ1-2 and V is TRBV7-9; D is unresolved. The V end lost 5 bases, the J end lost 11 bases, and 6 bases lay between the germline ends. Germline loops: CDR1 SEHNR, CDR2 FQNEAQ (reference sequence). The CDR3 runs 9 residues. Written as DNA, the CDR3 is TGTGCCAGCAGCACTAGGTACACCTTC. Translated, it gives CASSTRYTF.

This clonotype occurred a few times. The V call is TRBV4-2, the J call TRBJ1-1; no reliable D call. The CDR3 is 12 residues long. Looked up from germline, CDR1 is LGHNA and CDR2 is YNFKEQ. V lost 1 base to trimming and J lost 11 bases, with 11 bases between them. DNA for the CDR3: TGTGCCAGCAGCCAAGGTGTGGGTGGGGCTTTCTTT. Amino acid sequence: CASSQGVGGAFF.

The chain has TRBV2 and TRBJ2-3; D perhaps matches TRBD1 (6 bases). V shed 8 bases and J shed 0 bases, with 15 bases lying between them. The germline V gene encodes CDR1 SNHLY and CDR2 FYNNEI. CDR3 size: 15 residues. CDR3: CASGGQRFSTDTQYF. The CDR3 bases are TGTGCCAGCGGGGGCCAGCGGTTTAGCACAGATACGCAGTATTTT.

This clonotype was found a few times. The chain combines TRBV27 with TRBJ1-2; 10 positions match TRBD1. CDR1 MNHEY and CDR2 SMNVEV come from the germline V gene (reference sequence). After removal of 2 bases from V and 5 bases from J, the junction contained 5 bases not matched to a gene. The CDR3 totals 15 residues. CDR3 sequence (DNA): TGTGCCAGCAGTTTAGACAGGGGGCTTGAATATGGCTACACCTTC. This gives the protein CASSLDRGLEYGYTF.

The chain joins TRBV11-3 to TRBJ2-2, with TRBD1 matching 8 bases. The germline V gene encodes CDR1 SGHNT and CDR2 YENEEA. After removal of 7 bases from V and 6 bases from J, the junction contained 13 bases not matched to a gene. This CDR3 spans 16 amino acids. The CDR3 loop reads CASTTGGTVSPGELFF. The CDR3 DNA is TGTGCCAGCACCACAGGGGGGACAGTCTCCCCCGGGGAGCTGTTTTTT.